The T cell receptor (beta chain) described here comes from a study of T cells in Graves' hyperthyroidism and ophthalmopathy. This clonotype was observed a handful of times. The CDR3 sequence is 14 residues long. V was pared by 6 bases and J by 5 bases, with 13 bases between. Germline loops: CDR1 MNHEY, CDR2 SMNVEV (reference sequence). Researchers amplified the TCR beta CDR3 regions from RNA transcripts. When the TCR CDR3 underwent first-round RT-PCR, the HTBI primer set was used. TCRdb re-analysed the multiplex PCR reads in MiXCR, keeping a single row per CDR3 protein. The table records under 350,000 distinct CDR3 sequences, roughly a fifth of them present only once.

This receptor was identified in a woman in her fifties or sixties with Graves' hyperthyroidism. Input material: blood. The chain couples TRBV27 to TRBJ1-4, with D possibly being TRBD1 (6 bases). This CDR3 is CASRKQGGNEKLFF. Written as DNA, the CDR3 is TGTGCCAGCAGGAAACAGGGAGGGAATGAAAAACTGTTTTTT.